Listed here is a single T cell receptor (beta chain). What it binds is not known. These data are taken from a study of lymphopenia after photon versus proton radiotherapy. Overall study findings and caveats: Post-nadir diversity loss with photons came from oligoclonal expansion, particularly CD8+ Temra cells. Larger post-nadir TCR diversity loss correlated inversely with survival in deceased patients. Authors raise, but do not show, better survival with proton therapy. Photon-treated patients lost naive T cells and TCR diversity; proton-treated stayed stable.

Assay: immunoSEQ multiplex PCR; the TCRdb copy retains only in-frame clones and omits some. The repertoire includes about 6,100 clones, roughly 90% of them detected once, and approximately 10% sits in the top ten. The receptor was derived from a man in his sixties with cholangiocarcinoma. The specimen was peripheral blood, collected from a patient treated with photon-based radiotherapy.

The CDR3 bases are TGTGCCAGCAGCCCCCCGGGACAGGGGGCGCGTGAGCAGTACTTC. It translates to CASSPPGQGAREQYF. The chain employs TRBV6-6 and TRBJ2-7; 12 positions agree with TRBD1. Germline CDR1 MNHNY, CDR2 SVGAGI (reference sequence). The V and J ends lost 6 bases and 7 bases, in that order; junction bases with no gene match: 10. This CDR3 is built from 15 residues.